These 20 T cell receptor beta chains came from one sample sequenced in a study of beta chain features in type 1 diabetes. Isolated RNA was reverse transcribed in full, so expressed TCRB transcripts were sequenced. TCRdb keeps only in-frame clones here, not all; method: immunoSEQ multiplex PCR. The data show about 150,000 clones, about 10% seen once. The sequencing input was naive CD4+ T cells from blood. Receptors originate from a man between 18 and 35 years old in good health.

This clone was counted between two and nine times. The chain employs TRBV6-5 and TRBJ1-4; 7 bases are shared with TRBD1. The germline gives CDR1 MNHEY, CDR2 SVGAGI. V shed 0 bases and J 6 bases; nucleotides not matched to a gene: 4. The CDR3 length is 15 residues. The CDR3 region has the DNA TGTGCCAGCAGTTACTCGCGACAGGGTGATGAAAAACTGTTTTTT. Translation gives CASSYSRQGDEKLFF.

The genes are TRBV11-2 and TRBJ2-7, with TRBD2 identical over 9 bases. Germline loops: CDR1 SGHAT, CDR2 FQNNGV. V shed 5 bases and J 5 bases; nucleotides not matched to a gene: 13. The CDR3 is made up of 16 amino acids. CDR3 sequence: CASSLLEGTSIHEQYF. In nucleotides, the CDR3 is TGTGCCAGCAGCCTCTTAGAGGGGACTAGCATCCACGAGCAGTACTTC.

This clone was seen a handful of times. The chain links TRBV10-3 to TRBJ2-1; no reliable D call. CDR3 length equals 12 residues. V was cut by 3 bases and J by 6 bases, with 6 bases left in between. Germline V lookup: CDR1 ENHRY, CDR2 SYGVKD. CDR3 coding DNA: TGTGCCATCAGTGAACACAGCAATGAGCAGTTCTTC. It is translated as CAISEHSNEQFF.

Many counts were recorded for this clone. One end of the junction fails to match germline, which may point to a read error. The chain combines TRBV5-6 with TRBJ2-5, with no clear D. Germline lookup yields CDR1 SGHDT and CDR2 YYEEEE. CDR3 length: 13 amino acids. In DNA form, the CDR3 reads TGTGCCAGCAGTTTGGCTCAGCAAGAGACCCAGTACTTC. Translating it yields CASSLAQQETQYF.

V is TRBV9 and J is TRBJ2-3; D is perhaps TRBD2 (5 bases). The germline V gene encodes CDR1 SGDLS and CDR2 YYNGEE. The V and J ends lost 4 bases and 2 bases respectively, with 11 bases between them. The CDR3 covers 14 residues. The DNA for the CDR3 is TGTGCCAGCAGCCCTCGGGGTAACACAGATACGCAGTATTTT. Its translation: CASSPRGNTDTQYF. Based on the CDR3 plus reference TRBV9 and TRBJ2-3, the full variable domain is DSGVTQTPKHLITATGQRVTLRCSPRSGDLSVYWYQQSLDQGLQFLIQYYNGEERAKGNILERFSAQQFPDLHSELNLSSLELGDSALYFCASSPRGNTDTQYFGPGTRLTVL.

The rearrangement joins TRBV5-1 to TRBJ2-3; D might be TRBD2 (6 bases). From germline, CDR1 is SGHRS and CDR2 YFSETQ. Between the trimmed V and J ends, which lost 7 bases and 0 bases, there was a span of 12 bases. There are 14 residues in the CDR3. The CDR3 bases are TGCGCCAGCCGCGGGGCAGAAAGCACAGATACGCAGTATTTT. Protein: CASRGAESTDTQYF.

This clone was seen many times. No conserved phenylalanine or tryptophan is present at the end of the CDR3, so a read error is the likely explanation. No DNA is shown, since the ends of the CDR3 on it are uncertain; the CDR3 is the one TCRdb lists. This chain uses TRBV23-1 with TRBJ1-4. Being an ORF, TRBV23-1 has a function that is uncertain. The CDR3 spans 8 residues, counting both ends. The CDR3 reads CASSQCLV.

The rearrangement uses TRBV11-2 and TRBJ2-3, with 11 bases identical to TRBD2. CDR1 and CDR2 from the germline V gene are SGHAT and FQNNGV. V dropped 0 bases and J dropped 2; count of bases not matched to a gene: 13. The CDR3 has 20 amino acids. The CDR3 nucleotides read TGTGCCAGCAGCTTAGATCCGCCTCTAGCGGGGGGCCTTAACACAGATACGCAGTATTTT. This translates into CASSLDPPLAGGLNTDTQYF.

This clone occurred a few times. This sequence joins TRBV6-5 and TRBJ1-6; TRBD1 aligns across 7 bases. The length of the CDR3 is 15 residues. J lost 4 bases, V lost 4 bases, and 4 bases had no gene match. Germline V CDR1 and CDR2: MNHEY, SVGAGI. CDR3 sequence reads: CASSLETGYNSPLHF. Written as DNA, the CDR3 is TGTGCCAGCAGTTTAGAGACAGGGTATAATTCACCCCTCCACTTT.

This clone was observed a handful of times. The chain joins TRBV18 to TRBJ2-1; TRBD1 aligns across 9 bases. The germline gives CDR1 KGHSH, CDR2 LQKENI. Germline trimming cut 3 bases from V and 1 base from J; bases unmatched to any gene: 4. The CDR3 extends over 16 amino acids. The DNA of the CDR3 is TGTGCCAGCTCACCGCCGGACAGGGGTTCCTACAATGAGCAGTTCTTC. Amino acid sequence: CASSPPDRGSYNEQFF.

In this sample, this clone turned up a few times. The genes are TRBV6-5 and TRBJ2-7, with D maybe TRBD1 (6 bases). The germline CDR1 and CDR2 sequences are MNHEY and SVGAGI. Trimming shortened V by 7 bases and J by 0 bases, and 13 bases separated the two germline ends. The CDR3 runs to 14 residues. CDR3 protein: CASKREDSSYEQYF. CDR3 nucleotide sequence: TGTGCCAGCAAACGCGAGGACAGCTCCTACGAGCAGTACTTC.

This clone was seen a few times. The DNA for the CDR3 is TGTGCCAGTAAGACAGGGAGAGACGAGCAGTACTTC. Translating it yields CASKTGRDEQYF. The rearrangement uses TRBV19 and TRBJ2-7; 7 bases line up with TRBD1. Germline CDR1 LNHDA, CDR2 SQIVND (reference sequence). This CDR3 region has 12 residues. With 7 bases clipped from V and 5 bases from J, the junction kept 5 bases outside the gene matches. Full variable domain (remainder filled in from reference TRBV19 and TRBJ2-7): DGGITQSPKYLFRKEGQNVTLSCEQNLNHDAMYWYRQDPGQGLRLIYYSQIVNDFQKGDIAEGYSVSREKKESFPLTVTSAQKNPTAFYLCASKTGRDEQYFGPGTRLTVT.

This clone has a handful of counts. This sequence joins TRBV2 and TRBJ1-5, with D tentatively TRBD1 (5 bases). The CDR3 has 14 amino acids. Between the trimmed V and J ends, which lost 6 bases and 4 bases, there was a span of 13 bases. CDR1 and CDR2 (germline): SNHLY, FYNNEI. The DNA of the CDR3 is TGTGCCAGCAGCCAATCTGGGGGGAATCAGCCCCAGCATTTT. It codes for CASSQSGGNQPQHF. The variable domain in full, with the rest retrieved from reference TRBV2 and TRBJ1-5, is EPEVTQTPSHQVTQMGQEVILRCVPISNHLYFYWYRQILGQKVEFLVSFYNNEISEKSEIFDDQFSVERPDGSNFTLKIRSTKLEDSAMYFCASSQSGGNQPQHFGDGTRLSIL.

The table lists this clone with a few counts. The CDR3 DNA reads TGTGCCAGCGGAGGATGGGCGGGGGGTTTCAATGAGCAGTTCTTC. Its protein product is CASGGWAGGFNEQFF. The rearrangement links TRBV7-2 to TRBJ2-1; 8 nucleotides match TRBD2. The CDR3 has 15 residues. Germline-derived CDR1 and CDR2 are SGHTA and FQGNSA. The V segment lost 8 bases and the J segment 6 bases; nucleotides outside the gene matches: 12.

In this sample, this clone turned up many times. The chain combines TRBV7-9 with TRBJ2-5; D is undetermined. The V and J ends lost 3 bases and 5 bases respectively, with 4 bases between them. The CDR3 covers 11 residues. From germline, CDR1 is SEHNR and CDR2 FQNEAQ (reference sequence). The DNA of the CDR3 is TGTGCCAGCAGCTTTGCGGAGACCCAGTACTTC. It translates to CASSFAETQYF.

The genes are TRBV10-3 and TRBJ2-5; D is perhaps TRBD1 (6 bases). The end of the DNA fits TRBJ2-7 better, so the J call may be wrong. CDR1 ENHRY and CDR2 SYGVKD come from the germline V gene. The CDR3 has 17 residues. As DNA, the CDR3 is TGTGCCATCAGTGATAGGCCCAACAGGGAAGGGAGCTACGAGCAGTACTTC. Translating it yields CAISDRPNREGSYEQYF.

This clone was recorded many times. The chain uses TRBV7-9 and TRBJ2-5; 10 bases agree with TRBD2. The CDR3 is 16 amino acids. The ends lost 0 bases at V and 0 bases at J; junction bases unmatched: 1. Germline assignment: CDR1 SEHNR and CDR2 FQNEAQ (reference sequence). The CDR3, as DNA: TGTGCCAGCAGCTTAGCGCTAGCGGGGGACCAAGAGACCCAGTACTTC. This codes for CASSLALAGDQETQYF.

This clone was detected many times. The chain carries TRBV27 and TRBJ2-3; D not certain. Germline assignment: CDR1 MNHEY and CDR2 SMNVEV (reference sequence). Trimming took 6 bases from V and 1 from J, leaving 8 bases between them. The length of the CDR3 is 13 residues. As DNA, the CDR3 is TGTGCCAGCAGAACCCTAGGCACAGATACGCAGTATTTT. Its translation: CASRTLGTDTQYF.

CDR3 residues: CASSLAGNQPQHF. As DNA, the CDR3 is TGCGCCAGCAGCTTGGCCGGGAATCAGCCCCAGCATTTT. The gene calls are TRBV5-1 and TRBJ1-5, with D unclear. The germline V gene has CDR1 SGHRS and CDR2 YFSETQ. V was trimmed by 0 bases and J by 4 bases, leaving 5 bases between them. The CDR3 length is 13 residues.

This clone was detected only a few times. CDR3 in amino acids: CASSLVGGAFSYEQYF. CDR3 nucleotide sequence: TGTGCCAGCAGCTTAGTCGGGGGGGCCTTTTCCTACGAGCAGTACTTC. This chain connects TRBV11-2 to TRBJ2-7, with TRBD2 identical over 8 bases. Trimming cost V 1 base and J 1 base; bases outside gene matches: 6. Looked up from germline, CDR1 is SGHAT and CDR2 is FQNNGV. The CDR3 length is 16 residues.